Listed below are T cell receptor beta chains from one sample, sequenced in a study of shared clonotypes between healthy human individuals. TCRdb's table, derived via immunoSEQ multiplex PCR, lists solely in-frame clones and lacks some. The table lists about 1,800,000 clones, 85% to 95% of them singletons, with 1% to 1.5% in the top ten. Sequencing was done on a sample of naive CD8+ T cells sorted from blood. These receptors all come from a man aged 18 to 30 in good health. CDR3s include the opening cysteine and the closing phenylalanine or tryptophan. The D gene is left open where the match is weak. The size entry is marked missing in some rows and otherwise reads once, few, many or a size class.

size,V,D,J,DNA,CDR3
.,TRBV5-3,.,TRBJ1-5,TGTGCCAGAAACCAAAGGGAAACCCGGGGCAATCAGCCCCAGCATTTT,CARNQRETRGNQPQHF
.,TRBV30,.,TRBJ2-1,TGTGCCTGGAGACTCGGGGGGCCTCGTAGCAATGAGCAGTTCTTC,CAWRLGGPRSNEQFF
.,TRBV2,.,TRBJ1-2,TGTGCCAGCAGTGAAACGCCGGGACACGCGGACTATGGCTACACCTTC,CASSETPGHADYGYTF
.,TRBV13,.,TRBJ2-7,TGTGCCAGCAGCTTGGCGGACGAGCAGTACTTC,CASSLADEQYF
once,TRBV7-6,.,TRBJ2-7,TGTGCCAGCAGCCCAGGGACCTACGAGCAGTACTTC,CASSPGTYEQYF
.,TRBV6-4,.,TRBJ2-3,TGTGCCAGCAGTAAATCGGGGGCCCTGGATACGCAGTATTTT,CASSKSGALDTQYF
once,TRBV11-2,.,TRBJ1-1,TGTGCCAGCAGCTTAGAGTCTTCGGGGAGCGCTTTCTTT,CASSLESSGSAFF
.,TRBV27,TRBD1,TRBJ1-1,TGTGCCAGCAGTAGAGGGACAGAAGGGAACACTGAAGCTTTCTTT,CASSRGTEGNTEAFF
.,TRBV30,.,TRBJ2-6,TGTGCCTGGAGTGGGATGGGAGCTAAGTCTGGGGCCAACGTCCTGACTTTC,CAWSGMGAKSGANVLTF
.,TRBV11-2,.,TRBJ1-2,TGTGCCAGCAGCTTAGAGGAGGCGAACCGGATCCTTAACGGTGGCTACACCTTC,CASSLEEANRILNGGYTF
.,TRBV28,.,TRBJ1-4,TGTGCCAGCAGGGCCGGTACGTGGATAGAAAAACTGTTTTTT,CASRAGTWIEKLFF
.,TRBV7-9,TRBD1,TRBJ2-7,TGTGCCAGCAGCTCCGTGGACAGGGGCTACGAGCAGTACTTC,CASSSVDRGYEQYF
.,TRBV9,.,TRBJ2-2,TGTGCCAGCAGCCCCGAGACAGTCGCCGGGGAGCTGTTTTTT,CASSPETVAGELFF
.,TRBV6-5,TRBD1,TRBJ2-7,TGTGCCAGCAGGGGACAGGGGGTGGACGAGCAGTACTTC,CASRGQGVDEQYF
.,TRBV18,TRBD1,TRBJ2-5,TGTGCCAGCTCACTATGGACAGGGGAAGAGACCCAGTACTTC,CASSLWTGEETQYF